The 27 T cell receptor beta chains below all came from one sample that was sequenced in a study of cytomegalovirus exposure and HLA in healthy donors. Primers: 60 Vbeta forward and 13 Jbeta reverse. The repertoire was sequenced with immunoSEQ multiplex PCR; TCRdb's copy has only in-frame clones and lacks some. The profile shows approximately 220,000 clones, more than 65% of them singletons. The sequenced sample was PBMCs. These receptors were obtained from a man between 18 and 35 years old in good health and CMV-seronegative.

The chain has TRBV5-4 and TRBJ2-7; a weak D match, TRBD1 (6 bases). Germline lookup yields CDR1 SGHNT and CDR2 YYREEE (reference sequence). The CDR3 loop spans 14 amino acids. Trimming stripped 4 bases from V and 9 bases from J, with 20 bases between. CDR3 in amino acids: CASSNQTGWDPQYF. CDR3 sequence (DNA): TGTGCCAGCAGCAATCAGACAGGTTGGGATCCGCAGTACTTC.

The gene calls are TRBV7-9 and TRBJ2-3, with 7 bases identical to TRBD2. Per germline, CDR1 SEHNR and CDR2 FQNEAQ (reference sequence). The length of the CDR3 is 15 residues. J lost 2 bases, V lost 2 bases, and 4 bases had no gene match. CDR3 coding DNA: TGTGCCAGCAGCTTACGCGGGAGCTCCACAGATACGCAGTATTTT. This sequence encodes CASSLRGSSTDTQYF.

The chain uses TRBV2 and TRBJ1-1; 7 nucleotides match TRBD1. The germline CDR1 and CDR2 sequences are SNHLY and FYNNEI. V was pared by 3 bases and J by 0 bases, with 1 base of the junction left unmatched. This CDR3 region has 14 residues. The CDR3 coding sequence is TGTGCCAGCAGTGAGGGACAGCTGAACACTGAAGCTTTCTTT. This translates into CASSEGQLNTEAFF.

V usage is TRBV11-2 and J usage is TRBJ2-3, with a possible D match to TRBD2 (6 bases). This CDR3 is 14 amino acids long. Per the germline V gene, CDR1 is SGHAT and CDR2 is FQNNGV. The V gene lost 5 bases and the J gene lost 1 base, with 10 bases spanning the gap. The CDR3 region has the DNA TGTGCCAGCAGCCTGGGACTGGGCACAGATACGCAGTATTTT. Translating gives CASSLGLGTDTQYF.

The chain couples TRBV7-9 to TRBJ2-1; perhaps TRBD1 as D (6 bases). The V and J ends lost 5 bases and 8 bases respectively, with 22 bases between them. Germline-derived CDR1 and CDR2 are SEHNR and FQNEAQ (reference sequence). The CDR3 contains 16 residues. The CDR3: CASSPGRTASDDEQFF. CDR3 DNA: TGTGCCAGCAGCCCTGGACGGACAGCCTCGGACGATGAGCAGTTCTTC.

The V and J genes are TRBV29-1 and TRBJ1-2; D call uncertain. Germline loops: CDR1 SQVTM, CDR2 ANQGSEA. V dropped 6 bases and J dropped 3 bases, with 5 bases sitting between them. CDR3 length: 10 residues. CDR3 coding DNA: TGCAGCGTCGAGTACTATGGCTACACCTTC. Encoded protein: CSVEYYGYTF.

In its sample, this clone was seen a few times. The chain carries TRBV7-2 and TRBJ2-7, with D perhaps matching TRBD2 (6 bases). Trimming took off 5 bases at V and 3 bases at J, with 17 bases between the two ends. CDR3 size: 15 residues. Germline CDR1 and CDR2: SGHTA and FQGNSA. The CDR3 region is CASSPGLMLLYEQYF. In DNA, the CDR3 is TGTGCCAGCAGCCCGGGACTCATGCTGCTCTACGAGCAGTACTTC. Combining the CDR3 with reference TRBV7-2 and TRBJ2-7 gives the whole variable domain GAGVSQSPSNKVTEKGKDVELRCDPISGHTALYWYRQSLGQGLEFLIYFQGNSAPDKSGLPSDRFSAERTGGSVSTLTIQRTQQEDSAVYLCASSPGLMLLYEQYFGPGTRLTVT.

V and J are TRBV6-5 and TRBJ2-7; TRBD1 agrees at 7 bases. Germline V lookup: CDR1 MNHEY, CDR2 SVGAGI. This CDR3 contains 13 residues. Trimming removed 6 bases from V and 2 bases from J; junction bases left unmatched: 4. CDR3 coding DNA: TGTGCCAGCAGGCGACAGGGCCCCTACGAGCAGTACTTC. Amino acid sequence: CASRRQGPYEQYF.

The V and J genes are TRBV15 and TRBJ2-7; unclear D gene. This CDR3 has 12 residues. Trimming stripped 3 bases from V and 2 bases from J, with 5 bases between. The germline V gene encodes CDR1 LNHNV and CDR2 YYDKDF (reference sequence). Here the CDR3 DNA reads TGTGCCACCAGCAGCCACACCTACGAGCAGTACTTC. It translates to CATSSHTYEQYF. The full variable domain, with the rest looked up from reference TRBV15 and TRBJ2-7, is DAMVIQNPRYQVTQFGKPVTLSCSQTLNHNVMYWYQQKSSQAPKLLFHYYDKDFNNEADTPDNFQSRRPNTSFCFLDIRSPGLGDTAMYLCATSSHTYEQYFGPGTRLTVT.

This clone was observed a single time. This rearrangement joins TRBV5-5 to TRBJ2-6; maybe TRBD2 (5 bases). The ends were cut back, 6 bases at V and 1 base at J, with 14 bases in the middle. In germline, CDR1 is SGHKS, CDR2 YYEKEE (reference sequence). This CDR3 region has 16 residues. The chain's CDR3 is CASTWRPSSGANVLTF. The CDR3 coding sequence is TGTGCCAGCACCTGGAGGCCATCGTCTGGGGCCAACGTCCTGACTTTC.

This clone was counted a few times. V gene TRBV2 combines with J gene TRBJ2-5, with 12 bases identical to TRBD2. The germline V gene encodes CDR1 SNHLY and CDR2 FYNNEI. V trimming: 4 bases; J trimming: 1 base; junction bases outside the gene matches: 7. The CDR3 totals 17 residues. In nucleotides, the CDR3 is TGTGCCAGCAGTGCATGGCTAGCGGGAGGGCTCCAAGAGACCCAGTACTTC. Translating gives CASSAWLAGGLQETQYF.

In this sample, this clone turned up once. The CDR3 DNA sequence: TGTGCCAGCAGCTTTGGTAGCGGGAGTATCAGTGAGCAGTTCTTC. This gives the protein CASSFGSGSISEQFF. This rearrangement joins TRBV7-6 to TRBJ2-1; the match to TRBD2 covers 9 bases. Germline V gene lookup returns CDR1 SGHVS and CDR2 FNYEAQ. The junction had 9 bases not matched to a gene; V was cut back by 3 bases and J by 9 bases. This CDR3 is 15 amino acids long.

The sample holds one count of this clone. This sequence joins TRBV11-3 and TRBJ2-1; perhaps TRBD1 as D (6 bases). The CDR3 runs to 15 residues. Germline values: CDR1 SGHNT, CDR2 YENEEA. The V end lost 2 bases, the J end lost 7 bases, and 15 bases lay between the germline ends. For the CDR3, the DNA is TGTGCCAGCAGCTTAACCCCGGGCCAGGGGAATGAGCAGTTCTTC. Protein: CASSLTPGQGNEQFF. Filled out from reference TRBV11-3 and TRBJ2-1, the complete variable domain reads EAGVVQSPRYKIIEKKQPVAFWCNPISGHNTLYWYLQNLGQGPELLIRYENEEAVDDSQLPKDRFSAERLKGVDSTLKIQPAELGDSAVYLCASSLTPGQGNEQFFGPGTRLTVL.

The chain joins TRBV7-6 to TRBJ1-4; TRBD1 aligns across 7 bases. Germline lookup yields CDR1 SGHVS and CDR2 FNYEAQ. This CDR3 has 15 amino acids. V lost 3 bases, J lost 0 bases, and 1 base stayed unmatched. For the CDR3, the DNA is TGTGCCAGCAGCTTCGGGACAGCAACTAATGAAAAACTGTTTTTT. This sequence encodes CASSFGTATNEKLFF.

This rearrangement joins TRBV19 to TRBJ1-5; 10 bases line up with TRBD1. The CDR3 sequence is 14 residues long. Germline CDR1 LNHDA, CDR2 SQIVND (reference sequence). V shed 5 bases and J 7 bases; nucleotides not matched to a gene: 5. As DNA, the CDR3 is TGTGCCAGTAGTGAGACAGGGGGCGAGCAGCCCCAGCATTTT. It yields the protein CASSETGGEQPQHF.

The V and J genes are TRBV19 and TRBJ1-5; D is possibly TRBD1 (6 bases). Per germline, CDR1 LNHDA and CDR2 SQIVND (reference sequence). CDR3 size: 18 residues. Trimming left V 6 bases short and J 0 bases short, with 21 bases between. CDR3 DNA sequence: TGTGCCAGTAGGGGCCATGGGGGCGATCGTTATAGCAATCAGCCCCAGCATTTT. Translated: CASRGHGGDRYSNQPQHF.

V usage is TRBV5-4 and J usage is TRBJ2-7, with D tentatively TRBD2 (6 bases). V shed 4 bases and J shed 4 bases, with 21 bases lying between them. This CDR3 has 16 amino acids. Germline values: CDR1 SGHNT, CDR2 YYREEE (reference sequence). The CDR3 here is CASSLPGGGMTYEQYF. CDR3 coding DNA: TGTGCCAGCAGCCTCCCCGGAGGCGGGATGACGTACGAGCAGTACTTC.

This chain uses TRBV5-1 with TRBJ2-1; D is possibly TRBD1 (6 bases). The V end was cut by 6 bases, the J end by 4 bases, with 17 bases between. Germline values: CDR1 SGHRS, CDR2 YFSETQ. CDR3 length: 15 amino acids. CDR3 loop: CASTPDRPSYNEQFF. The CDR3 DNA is TGCGCCAGCACCCCGGACAGACCTTCTTACAATGAGCAGTTCTTC.

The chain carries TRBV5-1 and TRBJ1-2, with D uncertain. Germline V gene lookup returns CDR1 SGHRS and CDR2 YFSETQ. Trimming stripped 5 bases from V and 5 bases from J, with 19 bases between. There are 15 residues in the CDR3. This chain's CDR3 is CASRPPLGDFYGYTF. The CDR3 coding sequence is TGCGCCAGCAGGCCCCCGCTAGGCGATTTTTATGGCTACACCTTC. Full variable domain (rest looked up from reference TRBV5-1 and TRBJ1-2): KAGVTQTPRYLIKTRGQQVTLSCSPISGHRSVSWYQQTPGQGLQFLFEYFSETQRNKGNFPGRFSGRQFSNSRSEMNVSTLELGDSALYLCASRPPLGDFYGYTFGSGTRLTVV.

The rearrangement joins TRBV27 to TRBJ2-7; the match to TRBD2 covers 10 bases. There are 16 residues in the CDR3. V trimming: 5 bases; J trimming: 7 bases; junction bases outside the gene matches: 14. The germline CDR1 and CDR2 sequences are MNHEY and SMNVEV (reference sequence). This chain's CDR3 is CASSPIPASGSQEQYF. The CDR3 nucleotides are TGTGCCAGCAGTCCTATTCCAGCTAGCGGGAGTCAGGAGCAGTACTTC.

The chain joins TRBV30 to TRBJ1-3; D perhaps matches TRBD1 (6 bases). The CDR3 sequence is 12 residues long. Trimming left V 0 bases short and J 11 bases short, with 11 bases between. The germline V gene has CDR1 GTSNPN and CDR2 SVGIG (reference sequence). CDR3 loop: CAWSVNQGSIYF. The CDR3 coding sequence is TGTGCCTGGAGTGTAAATCAGGGGTCCATATATTTT.

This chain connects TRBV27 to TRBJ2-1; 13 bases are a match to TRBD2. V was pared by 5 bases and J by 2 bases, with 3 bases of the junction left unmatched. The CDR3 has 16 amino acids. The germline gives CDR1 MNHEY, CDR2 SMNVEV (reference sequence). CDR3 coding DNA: TGTGCCAGCAGTCAAGGGACTAGCGGGGCCTACAATGAGCAGTTCTTC. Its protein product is CASSQGTSGAYNEQFF.

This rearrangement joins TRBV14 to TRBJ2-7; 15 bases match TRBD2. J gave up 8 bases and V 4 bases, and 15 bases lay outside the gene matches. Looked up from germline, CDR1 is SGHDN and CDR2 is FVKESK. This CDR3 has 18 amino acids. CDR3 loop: CASSLIGLAGGSAVKQYF. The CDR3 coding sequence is TGTGCCAGCAGCCTCATCGGACTAGCGGGAGGGTCCGCCGTGAAGCAGTACTTC. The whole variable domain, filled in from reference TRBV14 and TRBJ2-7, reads EAGVTQFPSHSVIEKGQTVTLRCDPISGHDNLYWYRRVMGKEIKFLLHFVKESKQDESGMPNNRFLAERTGGTYSTLKVQPAELEDSGVYFCASSLIGLAGGSAVKQYFGPGTRLTVT.

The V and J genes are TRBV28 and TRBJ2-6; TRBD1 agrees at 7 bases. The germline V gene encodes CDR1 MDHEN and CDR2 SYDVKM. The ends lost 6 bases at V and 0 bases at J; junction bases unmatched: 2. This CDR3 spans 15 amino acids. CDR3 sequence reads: CASRTGSSGANVLTF. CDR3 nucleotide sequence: TGTGCCAGCAGGACAGGGTCCTCTGGGGCCAACGTCCTGACTTTC.

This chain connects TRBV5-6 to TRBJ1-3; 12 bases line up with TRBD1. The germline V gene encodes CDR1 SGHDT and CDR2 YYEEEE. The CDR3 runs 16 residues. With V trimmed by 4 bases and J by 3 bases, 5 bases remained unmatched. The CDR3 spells CASSPGQGAYGNTIYF. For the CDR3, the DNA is TGTGCCAGCAGCCCGGGACAGGGGGCGTATGGAAACACCATATATTTT.

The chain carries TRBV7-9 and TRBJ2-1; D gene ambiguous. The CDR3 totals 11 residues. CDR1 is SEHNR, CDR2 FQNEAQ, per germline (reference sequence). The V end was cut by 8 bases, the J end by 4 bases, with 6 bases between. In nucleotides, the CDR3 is TGTGCCAGCGGCCAATACAATGAGCAGTTCTTC. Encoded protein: CASGQYNEQFF.

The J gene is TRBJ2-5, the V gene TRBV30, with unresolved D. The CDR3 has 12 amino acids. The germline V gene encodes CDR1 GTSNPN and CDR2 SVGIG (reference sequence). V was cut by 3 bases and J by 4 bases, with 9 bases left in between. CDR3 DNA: TGTGCCTGGAGCCCAAACGGAGAGACCCAGTACTTC. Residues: CAWSPNGETQYF.